This T cell receptor (beta chain) was sequenced in a study of blood T cells in healthy people across ages. Whole-study context: Through template switching, about one barcoded beta molecule was captured per two T cells, as measured in model experiments.

V was trimmed by 8 bases and J by 6 bases, leaving 17 bases between them. The germline CDR1 and CDR2 sequences are MGHDK and SYGVNS. The CDR3 loop spans 14 amino acids. Regarding the study as a whole: Long-lived donors had more naive CD4+ cells and higher diversity than aged donors. Without sorted subsets, naive and antigen-experienced compartments could not be conclusively compared. Getting older went along with TCR beta diversity per million T cells dropping roughly linearly.

For this clonotype: Its antigen is still unknown.

Primers used in a second PCR of about 6 to 12 cycles were a sample-barcoded 5' primer and a J-beta primer mix. TCRdb fed the 5' RACE reads into MiXCR, producing one record per CDR3 protein. The table shows roughly 700,000 distinct CDR3 sequences, with about 34% occurring only once. Sequencing was done on a sample of blood. The clonotype was recovered from a woman of 80 years or more in good health. J is TRBJ2-1 and V is TRBV25-1; D possibly matches TRBD1 or TRBD2 (6 bases each). The CDR3 is CASAKPGAPNEQFF. The CDR3, as DNA: TGTGCCAGCGCAAAACCGGGGGCCCCCAATGAGCAGTTCTTC.